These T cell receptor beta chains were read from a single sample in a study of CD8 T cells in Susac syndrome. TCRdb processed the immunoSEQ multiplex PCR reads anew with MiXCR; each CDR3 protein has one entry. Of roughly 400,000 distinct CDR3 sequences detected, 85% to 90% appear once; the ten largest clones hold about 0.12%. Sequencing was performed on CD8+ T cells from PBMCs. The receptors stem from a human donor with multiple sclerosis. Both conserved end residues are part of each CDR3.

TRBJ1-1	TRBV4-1	CASSQEPRDSEAFF
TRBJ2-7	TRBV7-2	CASSLVGPITYEQYF
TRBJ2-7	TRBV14	CASSPHRYEQYF
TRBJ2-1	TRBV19	CASSMKNSYNEQFF
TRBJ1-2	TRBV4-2	CASSQWGGDYGYTF
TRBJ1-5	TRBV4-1	CASGRIQGSNQPQHF
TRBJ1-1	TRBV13	CASSLGGAAPNTEAFF
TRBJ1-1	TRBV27	CASSSSGENTEAFF
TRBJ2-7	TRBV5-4	CASSLDPPGGFHEQYF
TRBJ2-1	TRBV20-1	CSARARGYNEQFF
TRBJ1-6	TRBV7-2	CATKMAYNSPLHF
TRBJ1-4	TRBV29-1	CSATLGMGEKLFF
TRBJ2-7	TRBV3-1	CASSQDGSGPSPPQTNPQYEQYF
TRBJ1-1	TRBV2	CASSEPDTEAFF
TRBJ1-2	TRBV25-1	CASSEYPGGTDHGYTF
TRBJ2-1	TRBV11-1	CASSLGAGTSGQHSYNEQFF
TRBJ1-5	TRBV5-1	CASSAIPNQPQHF
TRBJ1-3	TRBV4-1	CASSPGPTSGNTIYF
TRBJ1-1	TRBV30	CAWSVDSTNTEAFF
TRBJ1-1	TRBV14	CASSQDPPRVRTEAFF
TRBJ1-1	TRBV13	CASSQRGMNTEAFF
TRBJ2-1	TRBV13	CASSLPPVGPHEQFF
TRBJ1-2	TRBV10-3	CAISGGTEKINYGYTF
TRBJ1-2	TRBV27	CASSLQGPYGYTF
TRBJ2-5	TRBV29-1	CSVEDLLQETQYF
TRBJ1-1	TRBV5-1	CASSLDATNTEAFF
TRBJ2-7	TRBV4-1	CASSQEGGDSASYEQYF
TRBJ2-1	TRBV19	CASSTEPLGNEQFF
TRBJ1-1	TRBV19	CASSIVGQGNTEAFF
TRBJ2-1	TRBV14	CASSQVPSGGLGEQFF
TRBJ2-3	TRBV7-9	CASSTTTGTDTQYF
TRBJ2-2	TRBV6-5	CASSFNGELFF
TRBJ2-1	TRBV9	CASSGTGTSGSNEQFF
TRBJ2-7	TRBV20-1	CSARGDWGPYEQYF
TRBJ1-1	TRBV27	CASSPYRDSMNTEAFF
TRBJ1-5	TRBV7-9	CASSFYATGDFQPQHF
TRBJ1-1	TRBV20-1	CSAFPGVGTEAFF
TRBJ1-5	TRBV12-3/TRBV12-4	CASSSQGQGLAQPQHF
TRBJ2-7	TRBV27	CASSSPGIGGSYEQYF
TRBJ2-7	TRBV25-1	CASSRPGTGDYEQYF
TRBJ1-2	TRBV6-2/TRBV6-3	CASSYQGSPYYGYTF
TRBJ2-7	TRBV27	CASSTGLTYEQYF
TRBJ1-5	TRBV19	CASSTSHNSNQPQHF
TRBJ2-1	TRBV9	CASSGGVYNEQFF
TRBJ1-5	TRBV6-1	CASRKWDSNQPQHF
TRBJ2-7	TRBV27	CASSLRGASSYEQYF
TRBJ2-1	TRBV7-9	CASSHGSRFPNEQFF
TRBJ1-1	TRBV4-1	CASSQREGGLNTEAFF
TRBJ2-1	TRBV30	CAWSVGAGFNEQFF
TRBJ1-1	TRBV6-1	CASSGAGQHHSMNTEAFF
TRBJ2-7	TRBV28	CASSFNMGGYEQYF
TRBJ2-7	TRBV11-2	CASSLWSIRGDPYEQYF
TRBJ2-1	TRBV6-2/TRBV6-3	CASSYFSAPLAGGEHEQFF
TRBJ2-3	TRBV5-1	CASSPGLVYGTDTQYF
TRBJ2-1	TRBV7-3	CASSLISEDNEQFF
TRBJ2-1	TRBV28	CASSLKTVSSYNEQFF
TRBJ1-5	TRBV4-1	CASSQAETAKNQPQHF
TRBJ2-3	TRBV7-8	CASSADRGEWTDTQYF
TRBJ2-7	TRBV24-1	CATSDLVQRASYEQYF